This TCR beta chain was observed in a study of patients and donors after allogeneic stem cell transplantation (dated by TCRdb to the early 2020s). The CDR3 contains 15 residues, cysteine and phenylalanine counted. Only the CDR3 region is kept as DNA, spanning 45 bases read in frame from base 1. V is pared back by 5 bases and J by 2 bases, with 11 bases lying between the germline termini. The CDR1 and CDR2 encoded by the germline V gene are SGHRS and YFSETQ. Library creation used RT-PCR. Data came from a NextSeq 550. In TCRdb, the public reads were trimmed at Q25 with fastp and aligned with MiXCR, with productive beta chains retained. For every CDR3 protein sequence, its rows merge into one entry that carries the most common genes and DNA. The sample yields hundreds of thousands of distinct CDR3 sequences; 16% were counted once. The ten top clones hold around 7.9% of the sample. On this clonotype itself: It lacks a known antigen. Within one base of it there is no much larger clone, and no base qualities were kept.

The sequence was obtained from a human donor who was either an allogeneic HSCT recipient or a stem cell or donor lymphocyte infusion donor (not recorded which). It is not recorded whose cells these are; they may come from a transplant donor. The material sequenced was blood, either unsorted or a sorted T cell fraction (not recorded which). The chain is made from TRBV5-1 and TRBJ2-6; matching of 6 bases hints at TRBD1 as the D gene. The DNA sequence is TGCGCCAGCAGACTCACAGGGACTGGGGCCAACGTCCTGACTTTC. Protein translation: CASRLTGTGANVLTF.